The 20 T cell receptor beta chains reported below all come from one sample, sequenced in a study of PD-1 blockade in mismatch repair-deficient tumors. Measured with immunoSEQ multiplex PCR; TCRdb has only the in-frame clones, and not every one. The sample carries roughly 120,000 clones, about nine tenths recorded once. This material consisted of peripheral blood, taken just over 70 weeks after starting pembrolizumab. Receptors were obtained from an adult with mismatch repair-deficient cancer.

In DNA, the CDR3 is TGTGCCAGCACCCGGGTCCAGGGTCGGGATGGGGGGACTAGCGGGAACTACGAGCAGTACTTC. This gives the protein CASTRVQGRDGGTSGNYEQYF. This chain links TRBV27 with TRBJ2-7, with 13 nucleotides matching TRBD2. Trimming removed 7 bases from V and 3 bases from J; junction bases left unmatched: 24. Germline CDR1 MNHEY, CDR2 SMNVEV (reference sequence). The CDR3 totals 21 residues.

The rearrangement uses TRBV28 and TRBJ2-1; D is undetermined. This CDR3 is 15 amino acids long. Trimming pared 2 bases from V and 0 bases from J, leaving 8 bases between. Germline V gene sequence: CDR1 MDHEN, CDR2 SYDVKM. In DNA form, the CDR3 reads TGTGCCAGCAGTTTAAGTGACAACTCCTACAATGAGCAGTTCTTC. Residues: CASSLSDNSYNEQFF.

The gene calls are TRBV21-1 and TRBJ2-2; TRBD2 was called by the table and not checked on the DNA. TRBV21-1 is tagged as a pseudogene. The CDR3 sequence is 11 residues long. CDR3 nucleotide sequence: TGTGCCAGCAGCACCCCGGTTTTTTGGTTTTTT. Translation gives CASSTPVFWFF.

The V call is TRBV4-1, the J call TRBJ2-3; 7 bases match TRBD2. Germline CDR1 MGHRA, CDR2 YSYEKL. The trim removed 3 bases at V and 7 bases at J, leaving 13 bases unmatched. CDR3 length: 16 residues. CDR3 amino acids: CASSQPLAERGNTQYF. CDR3 sequence (DNA): TGCGCCAGCAGCCAGCCGCTAGCGGAGAGGGGAAATACGCAGTATTTT.

The gene calls are TRBV25-1 and TRBJ2-1; possibly TRBD2 for D (5 bases). The germline V gene encodes CDR1 MGHDK and CDR2 SYGVNS. The CDR3 is 12 amino acids. V lost 5 bases and J lost 10, with 12 bases in between. The CDR3 DNA reads TGTGCCAGCAGTTTCGGGGTCCGGGAGCAGTTCTTC. Protein product: CASSFGVREQFF.

V is TRBV9 and J is TRBJ2-1, with TRBD2 matching 12 bases. The J segment lost 7 bases and the V segment lost 4 bases, leaving 6 bases of the junction unmatched. The germline V gene has CDR1 SGDLS and CDR2 YYNGEE. CDR3 size: 15 residues. The CDR3, as DNA: TGTGCCAGCAGCCTAACGGGACTAGCGGGTAATGAGCAGTTCTTC. Its translation: CASSLTGLAGNEQFF.

For the CDR3, the DNA is TGTGCCAGTAGTATAGGCGGGGGGGAGCTGTTTTTT. Protein: CASSIGGGELFF. This chain connects TRBV19 to TRBJ2-2; possibly TRBD2 for D (5 bases). Germline-derived CDR1 and CDR2 are LNHDA and SQIVND (reference sequence). The CDR3 is 12 residues long. The V gene lost 1 base and the J gene lost 8 bases, with 5 bases spanning the gap.

CDR3 loop: CASRTGRNTEAFF. The DNA for the CDR3 is TGCGCCAGCAGGACCGGACGGAACACTGAAGCTTTCTTT. J is TRBJ1-1 and V is TRBV10-2; D not resolved. Per germline, CDR1 WSHSY and CDR2 SAAADI. The CDR3 sequence is 13 residues long. V lost 6 bases to trimming and J lost 1 base, with 9 bases between them.

This chain joins TRBV27 and TRBJ1-2; tentative D call: TRBD1 (6 bases). This CDR3 is 14 amino acids long. CDR1 and CDR2 (germline): MNHEY, SMNVEV (reference sequence). V lost 1 base and J 6 bases, leaving 12 bases between the germline ends. CDR3 residues: CASSLFPGADGYTF. The CDR3 bases are TGTGCCAGCAGTTTATTTCCGGGGGCGGATGGCTACACCTTC.

This rearrangement joins TRBV7-6 to TRBJ2-2; D remains ambiguous. Per germline, CDR1 SGHVS and CDR2 FNYEAQ. Trimming took 2 bases from V and 7 from J, leaving 5 bases between them. The CDR3 length is 12 residues. This chain's CDR3 is CASSLSDGELFF. CDR3 nucleotide sequence: TGTGCCAGCAGCTTAAGCGACGGGGAGCTGTTTTTT.

The chain couples TRBV4-1 to TRBJ2-5, with TRBD1 as a possible D gene (5 bases). Germline V gives CDR1 MGHRA, CDR2 YSYEKL. Trimming removed 1 base at V and 9 bases at J, with 15 bases between. This CDR3 spans 14 amino acids. The CDR3 is CASSQANSPRAQYF. The CDR3 region has the DNA TGCGCCAGCAGCCAAGCTAACAGCCCCAGGGCCCAGTACTTC.

V is TRBV9 and J is TRBJ2-1; 7 bases are shared with TRBD2. There are 17 residues in the CDR3. V gave up 1 base and J gave up 0 bases; unmatched junction bases: 7. Per the germline V gene, CDR1 is SGDLS and CDR2 is YYNGEE. The CDR3 region has the DNA TGTGCCAGCAGCGTACAGTCGGGAGGCAGCTCCTACAATGAGCAGTTCTTC. Translation gives CASSVQSGGSSYNEQFF.

CDR3 DNA: TGTGCCAGCAGCTTATCCTGGACTAGCGGGAGCGATGAGCAGTTCTTC. As protein: CASSLSWTSGSDEQFF. The rearrangement links TRBV7-3 to TRBJ2-1; 13 nucleotides align to TRBD2. Germline V gene sequence: CDR1 SGHTA, CDR2 FQGTGA. V shed 2 bases, J shed 8 bases, and the junction held 6 bases outside the gene matches. This CDR3 comprises 16 residues.

The chain is built from TRBV5-1 and TRBJ2-7; D remains ambiguous. CDR1 and CDR2 (germline): SGHRS, YFSETQ. The CDR3 is 17 amino acids. Trimming stripped 2 bases from V and 2 bases from J, with 20 bases between. The chain's CDR3 is CASSLREISQFAYEQYF. CDR3 bases: TGCGCCAGCAGCTTAAGGGAAATAAGCCAGTTCGCCTACGAGCAGTACTTC.

The V gene is TRBV5-1, the J gene TRBJ2-1, with 9 bases identical to TRBD2. The V and J ends lost 2 bases and 2 bases, in that order; junction bases with no gene match: 8. Germline V lookup: CDR1 SGHRS, CDR2 YFSETQ. The CDR3 contains 17 residues. CDR3 sequence: CASSFFFSGRPYNEQFF. The CDR3, as DNA: TGCGCCAGCAGCTTTTTTTTTAGCGGGAGACCCTACAATGAGCAGTTCTTC. Complete variable domain (other parts from reference TRBV5-1 and TRBJ2-1): KAGVTQTPRYLIKTRGQQVTLSCSPISGHRSVSWYQQTPGQGLQFLFEYFSETQRNKGNFPGRFSGRQFSNSRSEMNVSTLELGDSALYLCASSFFFSGRPYNEQFFGPGTRLTVL.

The chain links TRBV14 to TRBJ1-2, with unresolved D. The V and J ends lost 5 bases and 4 bases respectively, with 14 bases between them. This CDR3 comprises 14 residues. Germline CDR1 and CDR2: SGHDN and FVKESK. The CDR3 sequence is CASSSKSEGYGYTF. The CDR3 bases are TGTGCCAGCAGCTCGAAGTCTGAAGGCTATGGCTACACCTTC.

The chain couples TRBV5-4 to TRBJ2-7, with D perhaps TRBD1 or TRBD2 (5 bases each). Trimming cost V 2 bases and J 5 bases, with 11 bases left between them. CDR1 and CDR2 (germline): SGHNT, YYREEE (reference sequence). The CDR3 is 13 residues long. The CDR3: CASSFGGTDEQYF. In DNA, the CDR3 is TGTGCCAGCAGCTTTGGGGGAACAGACGAGCAGTACTTC. The entire variable domain, with the rest obtained from reference TRBV5-4 and TRBJ2-7, is as follows: ETGVTQSPTHLIKTRGQQVTLRCSSQSGHNTVSWYQQALGQGPQFIFQYYREEENGRGNFPPRFSGLQFPNYSSELNVNALELDDSALYLCASSFGGTDEQYFGPGTRLTVT.

The genes are TRBV2 and TRBJ2-1; 10 nucleotides align to TRBD2. CDR3 length: 14 residues. Per germline, CDR1 SNHLY and CDR2 FYNNEI. The V segment lost 8 bases and the J segment 6 bases; nucleotides outside the gene matches: 7. The CDR3 reads CASPSGTSVNEQFF. Here the CDR3 DNA reads TGTGCCAGCCCCTCCGGGACTAGCGTCAATGAGCAGTTCTTC. The full variable domain, completed using reference TRBV2 and TRBJ2-1, is EPEVTQTPSHQVTQMGQEVILRCVPISNHLYFYWYRQILGQKVEFLVSFYNNEISEKSEIFDDQFSVERPDGSNFTLKIRSTKLEDSAMYFCASPSGTSVNEQFFGPGTRLTVL.

This sequence joins TRBV30 and TRBJ2-7; 9 nucleotides agree with TRBD2. This CDR3 spans 13 amino acids. J gave up 10 bases and V 2 bases, and 9 bases lay outside the gene matches. From germline, CDR1 is GTSNPN and CDR2 SVGIG (reference sequence). As DNA, the CDR3 is TGTGCCTGGAGTCAGCTCCTTAGCGGGAGACAGTACTTC. Translation gives CAWSQLLSGRQYF.

This chain joins TRBV5-6 and TRBJ2-7, with 7 bases lining up with TRBD1. The CDR3 totals 14 residues. V was clipped by 2 bases and J by 2 bases; unmatched bases: 4. CDR1 SGHDT and CDR2 YYEEEE come from the germline V gene. Written as DNA, the CDR3 is TGTGCCAGCAGCTTCCGGGACAGAACCTACGAGCAGTACTTC. The encoded protein is CASSFRDRTYEQYF. Combining the CDR3 with reference TRBV5-6 and TRBJ2-7 gives the whole variable domain DAGVTQSPTHLIKTRGQQVTLRCSPKSGHDTVSWYQQALGQGPQFIFQYYEEEERQRGNFPDRFSGHQFPNYSSELNVNALLLGDSALYLCASSFRDRTYEQYFGPGTRLTVT.